The clone carrying this TCR beta chain appeared many times. This sample stems from a study of patients with pleural tuberculosis. V dropped 5 bases and J dropped 0 bases, with 10 bases sitting between them. The CDR3 extends over 14 amino acids. Germline V gene lookup returns CDR1 MNHEY and CDR2 SMNVEV (reference sequence). TCRdb itself ran the reads through MiXCR, one entry per CDR3 protein. Here the sample spans tens of thousands of distinct CDR3 sequences, 7.3% being singletons. The chain combines TRBV27 with TRBJ1-1; no clear D gene. The sequence was obtained from a human donor with pleural tuberculosis. CDR3 sequence (DNA): TGTGCCAGCAGTGCCCCCGGGATGAACACTGAAGCTTTCTTT. This encodes CASSAPGMNTEAFF.